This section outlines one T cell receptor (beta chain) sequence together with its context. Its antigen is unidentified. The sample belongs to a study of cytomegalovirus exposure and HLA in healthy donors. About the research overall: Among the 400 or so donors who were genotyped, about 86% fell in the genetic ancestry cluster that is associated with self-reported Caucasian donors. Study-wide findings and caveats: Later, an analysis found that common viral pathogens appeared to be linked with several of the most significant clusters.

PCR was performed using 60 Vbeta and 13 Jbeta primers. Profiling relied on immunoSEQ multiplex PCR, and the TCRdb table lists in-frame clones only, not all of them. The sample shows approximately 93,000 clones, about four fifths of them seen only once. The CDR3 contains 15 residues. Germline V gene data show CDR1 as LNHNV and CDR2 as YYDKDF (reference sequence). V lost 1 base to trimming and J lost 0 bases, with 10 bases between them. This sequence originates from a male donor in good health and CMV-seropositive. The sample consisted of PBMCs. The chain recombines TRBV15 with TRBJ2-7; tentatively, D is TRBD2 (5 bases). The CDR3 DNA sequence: TGTGCCACCAGCAGAGGAGGGTTTAGCTCCTACGAGCAGTACTTC. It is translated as CATSRGGFSSYEQYF.